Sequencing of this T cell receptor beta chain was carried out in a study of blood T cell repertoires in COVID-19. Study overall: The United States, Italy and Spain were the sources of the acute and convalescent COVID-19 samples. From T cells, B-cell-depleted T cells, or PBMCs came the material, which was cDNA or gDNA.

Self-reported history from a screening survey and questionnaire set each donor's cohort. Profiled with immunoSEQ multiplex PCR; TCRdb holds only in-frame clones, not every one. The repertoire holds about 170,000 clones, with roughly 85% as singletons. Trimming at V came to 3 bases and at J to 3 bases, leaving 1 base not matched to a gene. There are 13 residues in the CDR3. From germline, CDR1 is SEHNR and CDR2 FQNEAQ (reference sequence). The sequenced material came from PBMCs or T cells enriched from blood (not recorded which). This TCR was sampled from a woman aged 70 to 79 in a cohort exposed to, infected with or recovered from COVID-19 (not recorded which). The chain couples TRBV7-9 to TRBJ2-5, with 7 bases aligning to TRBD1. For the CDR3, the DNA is TGTGCCAGCAGCTTCACAGGGGAAGAGACCCAGTACTTC. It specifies CASSFTGEETQYF.